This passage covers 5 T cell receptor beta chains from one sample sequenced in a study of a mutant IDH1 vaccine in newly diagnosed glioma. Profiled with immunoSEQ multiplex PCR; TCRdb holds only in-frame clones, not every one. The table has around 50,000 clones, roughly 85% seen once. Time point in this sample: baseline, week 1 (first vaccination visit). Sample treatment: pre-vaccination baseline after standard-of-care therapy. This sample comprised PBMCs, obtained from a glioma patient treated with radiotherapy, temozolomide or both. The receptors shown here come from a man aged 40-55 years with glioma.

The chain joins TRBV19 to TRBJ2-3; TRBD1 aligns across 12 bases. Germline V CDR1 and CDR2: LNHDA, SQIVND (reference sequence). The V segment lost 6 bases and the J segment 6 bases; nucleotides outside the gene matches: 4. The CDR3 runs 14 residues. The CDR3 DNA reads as TGTGCCAGTAGAAGGGGACAGGGGGCGGATACGCAGTATTTT. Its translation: CASRRGQGADTQYF.

In DNA form, the CDR3 reads TGTGCCAGCAGCTACTCTAGCGAGTCGGCCGAGCAGTACTTC. It codes for CASSYSSESAEQYF. The chain uses TRBV7-2 and TRBJ2-7; D is perhaps TRBD2 (6 bases). Trimming pared 4 bases from V and 6 bases from J, leaving 16 bases between. Germline CDR1 reads SGHTA; CDR2 reads FQGNSA. The CDR3 consists of 14 residues.

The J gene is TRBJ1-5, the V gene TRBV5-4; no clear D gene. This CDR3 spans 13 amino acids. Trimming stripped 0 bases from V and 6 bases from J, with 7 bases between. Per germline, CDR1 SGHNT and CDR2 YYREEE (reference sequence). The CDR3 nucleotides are TGTGCCAGCAGCTTGGATCGGGTTCAGCCCCAGCATTTT. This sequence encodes CASSLDRVQPQHF.

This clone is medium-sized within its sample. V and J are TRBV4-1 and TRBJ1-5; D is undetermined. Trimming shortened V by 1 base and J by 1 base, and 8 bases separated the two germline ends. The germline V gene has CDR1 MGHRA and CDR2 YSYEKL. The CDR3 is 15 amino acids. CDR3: CASSQGEWSNQPQHF. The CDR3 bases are TGCGCCAGCAGCCAAGGTGAGTGGAGCAATCAGCCCCAGCATTTT.

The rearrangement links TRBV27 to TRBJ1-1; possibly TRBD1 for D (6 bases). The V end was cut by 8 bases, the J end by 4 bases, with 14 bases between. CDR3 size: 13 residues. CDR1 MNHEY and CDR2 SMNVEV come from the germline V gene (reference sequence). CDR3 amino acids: CASGRGRGTEAFF. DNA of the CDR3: TGTGCCAGCGGCAGGGGAAGGGGCACTGAAGCTTTCTTT.